This T cell receptor beta chain was obtained from a study of T-cell memory formation after mild COVID-19 (dated by TCRdb to 2020 to 2022). A note on the overall study: TCR sequence clusters from the two donors were largely donor specific. T-cell clones expanding and contracting after mild COVID-19 in two donors were tracked by longitudinal TCRalpha and TCRbeta repertoire sequencing. The cohort comprised two young, previously healthy adult volunteers, one female and one male.

The study at large found these results: SARS-CoV-2 specificity was not confirmed for the second-wave clones peaking on day 37. Balanced CD4/CD8 phenotypes were observed for clones contracting from day 15 to 85, whereas a bias towards CD4+ was observed for a second wave of clones expanding from day 15 to 37. The detection of some responding clones in pre-infection memory suggests that pre-existing cross-reactive memory T cells joined the SARS-CoV-2 response. Contracting CD4+ clones were located mainly in the CM and EM memory subsets, whereas CD8+ clones were found to be enriched in EMRA. The study included only a couple of mild cases, and larger cohorts that include severe cases with pre-infection samples were judged to be necessary.

Ficoll-Paque density gradient centrifugation was the method used to isolate PBMCs. TCRdb lists the instrument as Illumina NovaSeq 6000. cDNA libraries for TCRalpha and TCRbeta were prepared by 5'RACE using constant-segment primers, with sample barcodes and unique molecular identifiers added. Trizol reagent was used to extract RNA from every sample. The libraries were amplified in two PCR steps, and the second step added a second sample barcode and Illumina TruSeq adapters. Sequencing of libraries was performed on an Illumina NovaSeq with 2 x 150 bp paired-end reads. The source study handled its data this way. Demultiplexing of reads and collapsing into UMI-guided consensus sequences were performed with migec v1.2.7. Using mixcr v2.1.11, UMI consensuses were aligned to TRA and TRB V and J templates and then assembled into clonotypes. A clonotype was counted as expanded or contracted only if both edgeR and NoisET called the change significant, with noise models trained on biological replicates. For edgeR calls, a false discovery rate-adjusted p below 0.01 and a log2 fold-change threshold of 1 were applied. As an exploratory analysis of dynamics, PCA with hierarchical clustering was applied to max-normalized trajectories of the 1000 most abundant clonotypes. Separately sequenced CD4+ and CD8+ repertoires were used to assign the CD4 or CD8 phenotype of responding clones. TCRdb itself trimmed the public reads at Q25 with fastp, ran MiXCR and retained productive beta chains. Rows are combined by CDR3 protein, so each entry shows the most common genes and DNA. The V and J calls here are based on TCRdb, not the publication. Within this sample are about 110,000 distinct CDR3 sequences, with approximately 15% of them counted one time only. Roughly 27% of the sample is held by the ten biggest clonotypes.

The germline V gene (reference sequence) sets CDR1 to SEHNR and CDR2 to FQNEAQ. The CDR3, cysteine through phenylalanine, is 15 amino acids long. The CDR3 DNA has 45 bases and is translated from base 1. The junction carries 17 bases between V and J, which are trimmed by 5 bases and 4 bases respectively. This clonotype was counted only a few times. Its antigen specificity is not known. The record has no base qualities; no much larger clone is one base away. This receptor was obtained from an adult woman who had mild COVID-19 (a few samples of this study predate the infection). The sample titles of this study are shuffled in the database, so cell type and time point are left out; the donor was told from shared clones. Sequencing used PBMCs or a T cell subset sorted from them (not recorded which). The V and J genes are TRBV7-9 and TRBJ1-1, with no reliable assignment of the D segment. The CDR3 here reads CASSGEQGLPTEAFF. The sequenced DNA: TGTGCCAGCAGCGGGGAGCAAGGATTGCCCACTGAAGCTTTCTTT.